The 14 T cell receptor beta chains below were found in one sample sequenced in a study of cytomegalovirus exposure and HLA in healthy donors. PCR involved 60 Vbeta and 13 Jbeta primers. The data were produced by immunoSEQ multiplex PCR, yet TCRdb's version contains in-frame clones alone and is incomplete. Recorded for this sample: around 76,000 clones. The sequenced sample was PBMCs. The receptor set was obtained from a woman aged 55-69 years in good health and CMV-seronegative.

The chain is built from TRBV10-3 and TRBJ2-3; 10 bases match TRBD2. V shed 10 bases and J 1 base; nucleotides not matched to a gene: 8. This CDR3 comprises 15 residues. The germline CDR1 and CDR2 sequences are ENHRY and SYGVKD. The CDR3 loop reads CASAAGGPGTDTQYF. The CDR3 DNA sequence: TGTGCCAGCGCAGCGGGAGGGCCTGGCACAGATACGCAGTATTTT.

The chain uses TRBV15 and TRBJ2-7, with TRBD2 matching 8 bases. Unmatched junction bases numbered 12, after V lost 4 bases and J lost 1 base. From germline, CDR1 is LNHNV and CDR2 YYDKDF (reference sequence). The CDR3 covers 17 residues. DNA for the CDR3: TGTGCCACCAGCACGAAAAGCGGGACTAGGCCTTCCTACGAGCAGTACTTC. Protein product: CATSTKSGTRPSYEQYF.

The gene calls are TRBV18 and TRBJ1-1; D might be TRBD1 (5 bases). The CDR3 contains 15 residues. CDR1 and CDR2 (germline): KGHSH, LQKENI. Trimming left V 3 bases short and J 7 bases short, with 18 bases between. In DNA, the CDR3 is TGTGCCAGCTCACCGTCCGCCCAGGGTGGAGTTGAAGCTTTCTTT. Protein: CASSPSAQGGVEAFF.

The V and J genes are TRBV19 and TRBJ2-3; no clear D gene. Germline V gene sequence: CDR1 LNHDA, CDR2 SQIVND (reference sequence). V dropped 7 bases and J dropped 1 base, with 12 bases sitting between them. The CDR3 is 14 residues long. This chain's CDR3 is CASTIRQGTDTQYF. The CDR3 DNA sequence: TGTGCCAGTACCATACGGCAGGGCACAGATACGCAGTATTTT.

This sequence joins TRBV7-9 and TRBJ1-4; D might be TRBD1 (5 bases). V dropped 1 base and J dropped 7 bases, with 13 bases sitting between them. This CDR3 spans 15 amino acids. Germline-derived CDR1 and CDR2 are SEHNR and FQNEAQ (reference sequence). CDR3 sequence reads: CASSLDRTRGEKLFF. In DNA, the CDR3 is TGTGCCAGCAGCTTAGACCGGACTAGGGGTGAAAAACTGTTTTTT.

V is TRBV5-1 and J is TRBJ1-2; a weak D match, TRBD1 (6 bases). The germline V gene has CDR1 SGHRS and CDR2 YFSETQ. Trimming cost V 5 bases and J 7 bases, with 18 bases left between them. This CDR3 region has 14 residues. Here the CDR3 reads CASRGPTPGVGYTF. CDR3 nucleotides: TGCGCCAGCAGAGGACCCACCCCAGGGGTTGGCTACACCTTC.

V is TRBV27 and J is TRBJ2-5, with 8 bases matching TRBD1. The end of the DNA aligns better with TRBJ2-7, so the J call may be wrong. In germline, CDR1 is MNHEY, CDR2 SMNVEV (reference sequence). This CDR3 is 15 amino acids long. The chain's CDR3 is CASSAGGFVLNEQYF. DNA of the CDR3: TGTGCCAGCAGTGCAGGGGGCTTCGTCCTCAACGAGCAGTACTTC.

This chain connects TRBV27 to TRBJ2-2; 8 bases line up with TRBD1. V dropped 6 bases and J dropped 1; count of bases not matched to a gene: 7. This CDR3 spans 16 amino acids. CDR1 is MNHEY, CDR2 SMNVEV, per germline (reference sequence). The CDR3 here is CASRIPGTGNTGELFF. CDR3 nucleotide sequence: TGTGCCAGCAGGATACCCGGGACAGGGAACACCGGGGAGCTGTTTTTT.

V usage is TRBV19 and J usage is TRBJ2-7, with 9 bases matching TRBD1. V gave up 4 bases and J gave up 6 bases; unmatched junction bases: 7. This CDR3 is 14 amino acids long. Germline-derived CDR1 and CDR2 are LNHDA and SQIVND (reference sequence). The CDR3 DNA follows: TGTGCCAGTAGTAGGGACAGGGACGTTCTCGAGCAGTACTTC. Residues: CASSRDRDVLEQYF.

The chain is built from TRBV5-1 and TRBJ2-1; D is ambiguous. The CDR3 runs to 14 residues. Germline CDR1 is SGHRS and CDR2 is YFSETQ. V shed 3 bases and J shed 8 bases, with 15 bases lying between them. For the CDR3, the DNA is TGCGCCAGCAGCTCGGCTCTGAGCGTTGATGAGCAGTTCTTC. Encoded protein: CASSSALSVDEQFF.

The chain links TRBV6-5 to TRBJ2-5; 9 bases are shared with TRBD2. The CDR3 totals 14 residues. CDR1 MNHEY and CDR2 SVGAGI come from the germline V gene. Losses at the gene ends were 2 bases for V and 11 bases for J; bases not matched to a gene: 9. The CDR3 protein is CASSYGGRVGEQYF. The CDR3 DNA follows: TGTGCCAGCAGTTACGGCGGGAGGGTGGGGGAGCAGTACTTC.

Here the CDR3 DNA reads TGTGCCAGCAGACTTTTTTCCTCAGGGGGCGCCTCCTACGAGCAGTACTTC. Residues: CASRLFSSGGASYEQYF. The chain joins TRBV28 to TRBJ2-5, with 8 nucleotides matching TRBD1. The J call is doubtful: the DNA matches TRBJ2-7 better. CDR3 length: 17 residues. The germline V gene has CDR1 MDHEN and CDR2 SYDVKM.

The chain links TRBV6-4 to TRBJ2-1; 9 nucleotides line up with TRBD2. From germline, CDR1 is MRHNA and CDR2 SNTAGT. V shed 5 bases and J 2 bases; nucleotides not matched to a gene: 10. The CDR3 is 17 amino acids. For the CDR3, the DNA is TGTGCCAGCAGTTCGGACGCGGGACTAGCCACCTACAATGAGCAGTTCTTC. Translating gives CASSSDAGLATYNEQFF.

The V and J genes are TRBV19 and TRBJ2-6, with D tentatively TRBD1 (6 bases). The V gene's germline CDR1 is LNHDA and CDR2 SQIVND (reference sequence). V was trimmed by 7 bases and J by 0 bases, leaving 16 bases between them. The CDR3 extends over 17 amino acids. The CDR3, as DNA: TGTGCCAGTACAGTACAGGGCTTTACCTCTGGGGCCAACGTCCTGACTTTC. This sequence encodes CASTVQGFTSGANVLTF.